This entry lists 10 T cell receptor beta chains sequenced from one sample in a study of T cell changes during pregnancy in multiple sclerosis (dated by TCRdb to the late 2010s). The library was made by the immunoSEQ multiplex PCR assay. Sourced from immuneACCESS, this table was stored by TCRdb with only in-frame sequences that have V and J called. A share of the clones is absent; for the studies checked, an unresolved V gene accounts for under half, and the remainder has no known explanation. The table for this sample lists more than 50,000 clones; around 90% of them were counted only once. Clones ranked in the top ten supply around 0.5% of the sample. This specimen consisted of CD4+ T cells from peripheral blood mononuclear cells, obtained after pregnancy. The receptors come from a female donor in good health, enrolled as a control in a pregnancy study.

V usage is TRBV14 and J usage is TRBJ2-1, with TRBD1 as a possible D gene (6 bases). In germline, CDR1 is SGHDN, CDR2 FVKESK. V gave up 4 bases and J gave up 6 bases, with 19 bases separating them. The CDR3 is 16 residues long. CDR3 loop: CASSPLMGAGINEQFF. The CDR3 DNA sequence: TGTGCCAGCAGCCCTTTAATGGGGGCCGGTATCAATGAGCAGTTCTTC.

The CDR3 nucleotides read TGTGCCAGCTCACCACCGTCGGGGACTTCTGGAAACACCATATATTTT. Amino acid sequence: CASSPPSGTSGNTIYF. This sequence joins TRBV18 and TRBJ1-3; tentatively, D is TRBD1 (5 bases). Germline CDR1 and CDR2: KGHSH and LQKENI. The CDR3 extends over 16 amino acids. The V and J ends lost 0 bases and 1 base respectively, with 10 bases between them.

V gene TRBV14 combines with J gene TRBJ2-7; 8 bases fit TRBD1. This CDR3 contains 13 residues. Germline V lookup: CDR1 SGHDN, CDR2 FVKESK. Trimming took 10 bases from V and 1 from J; bases not matched to a gene: 6. The CDR3 sequence: CAIGTGESYEQYF. The CDR3 DNA sequence: TGTGCCATCGGGACAGGCGAGTCCTACGAGCAGTACTTC.

Remarks on this clone: Other DNA sequences of this sample code for an identical CDR3. The chain uses TRBV4-1 and TRBJ1-1; D is undetermined. V lost 3 bases and J 1 base, leaving 6 bases between the germline ends. Germline lookup yields CDR1 MGHRA and CDR2 YSYEKL. The CDR3 is made up of 13 amino acids. In DNA form, the CDR3 reads TGCGCCAGCAGCCAGAGAGAGAACACTGAAGCTTTCTTT. It yields the protein CASSQRENTEAFF.

Only one count was recorded for this clone. The J gene is TRBJ1-2, the V gene TRBV5-6, with 11 nucleotides matching TRBD1. V lost 0 bases and J lost 8; bases outside the gene matches: 3. In germline, CDR1 is SGHDT, CDR2 YYEEEE. The CDR3 sequence is 14 residues long. The CDR3 DNA is TGTGCCAGCAGCTTGGAATGGGACAGGGGGGGCTACACCTTC. This translates into CASSLEWDRGGYTF.

This clone was recorded at least ten times. V and J are TRBV18 and TRBJ1-1; TRBD1 is a possible D gene (5 bases). Germline V CDR1 and CDR2: KGHSH, LQKENI. With 2 bases removed from V and 1 base from J, the gap between germline ends came to 11 bases. The CDR3 contains 15 residues. CDR3 residues: CASSPNLGQNTEAFF. The CDR3, as DNA: TGTGCCAGCTCACCAAATCTCGGACAGAACACTGAAGCTTTCTTT.

This chain uses TRBV30 with TRBJ1-1; D may be TRBD1 (5 bases). The germline V gene has CDR1 GTSNPN and CDR2 SVGIG (reference sequence). V was trimmed by 5 bases and J by 2 bases, leaving 9 bases between them. The length of the CDR3 is 12 residues. The CDR3 reads CAWDRSNTEAFF. CDR3 bases: TGTGCCTGGGACAGATCAAACACTGAAGCTTTCTTT. The variable domain in full, with the rest retrieved from reference TRBV30 and TRBJ1-1, is SQTIHQWPATLVQPVGSPLSLECTVEGTSNPNLYWYRQAAGRGLQLLFYSVGIGQISSEVPQNLSASRPQDRQFILSSKKLLLSDSGFYLCAWDRSNTEAFFGQGTRLTVV.

The CDR3 sequence is CASSLLQDSNYGYTF. The CDR3 bases are TGTGCCAGCAGCTTACTCCAGGACAGCAACTATGGCTACACCTTC. This chain uses TRBV7-9 with TRBJ1-2; tentatively, D is TRBD1 (6 bases). CDR1 SEHNR and CDR2 FQNEAQ come from the germline V gene (reference sequence). V lost 2 bases and J lost 2, with 12 bases in between. This CDR3 is 15 amino acids long.

The gene calls are TRBV7-2 and TRBJ1-2; TRBD1 agrees at 9 bases. With V trimmed by 5 bases and J by 7 bases, 8 bases remained unmatched. The CDR3 has 14 amino acids. CDR1 SGHTA and CDR2 FQGNSA come from the germline V gene. The CDR3 is CASSAAQGAGGYTF. DNA of the CDR3: TGTGCCAGCAGCGCGGCACAGGGGGCTGGTGGCTACACCTTC.

V is TRBV5-1 and J is TRBJ2-1, with 9 nucleotides matching TRBD1. With V trimmed by 4 bases and J by 1 base, 3 bases remained unmatched. Germline CDR1 SGHRS, CDR2 YFSETQ. This CDR3 region has 15 residues. The CDR3 region is CASSAGQGSYNEQFF. CDR3 bases: TGCGCCAGCAGCGCAGGACAGGGGTCCTACAATGAGCAGTTCTTC.